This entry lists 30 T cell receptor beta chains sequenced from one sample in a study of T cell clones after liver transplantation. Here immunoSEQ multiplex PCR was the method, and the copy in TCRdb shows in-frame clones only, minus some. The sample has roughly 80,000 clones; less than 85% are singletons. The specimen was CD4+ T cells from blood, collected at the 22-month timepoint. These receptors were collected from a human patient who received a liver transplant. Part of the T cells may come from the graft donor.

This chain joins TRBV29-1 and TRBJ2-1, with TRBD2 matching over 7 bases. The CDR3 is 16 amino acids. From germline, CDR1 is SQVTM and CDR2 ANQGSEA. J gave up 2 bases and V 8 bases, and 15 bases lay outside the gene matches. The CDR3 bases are TGCAGCTCCTCTTCCTCGGAGGCGGGGGCCTACAATGAGCAGTTCTTC. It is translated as CSSSSSEAGAYNEQFF.

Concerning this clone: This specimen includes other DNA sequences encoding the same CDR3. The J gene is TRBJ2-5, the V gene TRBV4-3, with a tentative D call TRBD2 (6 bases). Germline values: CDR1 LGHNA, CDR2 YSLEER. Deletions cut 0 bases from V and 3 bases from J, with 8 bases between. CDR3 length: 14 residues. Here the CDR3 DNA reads TGCGCCAGCAGCCAAGACACTAGCAAAGAGACCCAGTACTTC. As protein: CASSQDTSKETQYF.

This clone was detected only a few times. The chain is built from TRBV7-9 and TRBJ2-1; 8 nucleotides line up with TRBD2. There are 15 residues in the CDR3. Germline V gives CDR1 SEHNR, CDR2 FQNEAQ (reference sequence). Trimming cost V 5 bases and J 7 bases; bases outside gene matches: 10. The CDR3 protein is CASSRPGRVGNEQFF. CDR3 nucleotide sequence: TGTGCCAGCAGCCGGCCCGGGAGGGTCGGGAATGAGCAGTTCTTC.

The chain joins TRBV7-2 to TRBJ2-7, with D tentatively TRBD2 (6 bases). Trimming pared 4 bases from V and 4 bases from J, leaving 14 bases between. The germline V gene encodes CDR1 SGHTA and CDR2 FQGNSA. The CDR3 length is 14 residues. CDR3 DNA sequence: TGTGCCAGCAGCTACCGGGACGGAGGGTACGAGCAGTACTTC. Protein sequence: CASSYRDGGYEQYF.

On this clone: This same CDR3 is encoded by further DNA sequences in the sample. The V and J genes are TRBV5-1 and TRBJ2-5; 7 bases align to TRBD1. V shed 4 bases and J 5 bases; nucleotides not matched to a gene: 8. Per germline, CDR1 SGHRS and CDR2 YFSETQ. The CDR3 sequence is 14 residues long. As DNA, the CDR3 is TGCGCCAGCAGCACACGGACAGGACGGGAGACCCAGTACTTC. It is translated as CASSTRTGRETQYF.

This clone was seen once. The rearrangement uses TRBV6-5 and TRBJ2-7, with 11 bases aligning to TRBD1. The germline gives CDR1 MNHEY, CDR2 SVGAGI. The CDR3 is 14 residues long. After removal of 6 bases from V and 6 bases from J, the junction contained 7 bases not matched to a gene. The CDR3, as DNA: TGTGCCAGCAGCCCCGGGACAGGGGGGCGCGAGCAGTACTTC. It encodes CASSPGTGGREQYF.

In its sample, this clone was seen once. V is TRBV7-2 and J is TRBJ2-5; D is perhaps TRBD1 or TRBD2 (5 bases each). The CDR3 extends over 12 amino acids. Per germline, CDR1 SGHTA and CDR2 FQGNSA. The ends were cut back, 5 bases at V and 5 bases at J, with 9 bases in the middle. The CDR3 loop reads CASSEGMETQYF. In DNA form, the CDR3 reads TGTGCCAGCAGCGAGGGGATGGAGACCCAGTACTTC.

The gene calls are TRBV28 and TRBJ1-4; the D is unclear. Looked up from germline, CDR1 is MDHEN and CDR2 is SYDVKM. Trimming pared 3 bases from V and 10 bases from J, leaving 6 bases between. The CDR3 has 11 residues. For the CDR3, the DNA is TGTGCCAGCAGTTTGGGAGGAAAACTGTTTTTT. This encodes CASSLGGKLFF. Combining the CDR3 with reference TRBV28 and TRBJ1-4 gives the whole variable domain DVKVTQSSRYLVKRTGEKVFLECVQDMDHENMFWYRQDPGLGLRLIYFSYDVKMKEKGDIPEGYSVSREKKERFSLILESASTNQTSMYLCASSLGGKLFFGSGTQLSVL.

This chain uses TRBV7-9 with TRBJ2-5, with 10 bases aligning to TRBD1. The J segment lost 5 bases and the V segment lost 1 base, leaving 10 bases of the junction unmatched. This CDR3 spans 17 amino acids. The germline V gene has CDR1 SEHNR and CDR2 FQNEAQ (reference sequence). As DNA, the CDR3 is TGTGCCAGCAGCTTAGGCCGACCGGGACAGGGGCAGGAGACCCAGTACTTC. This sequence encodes CASSLGRPGQGQETQYF.

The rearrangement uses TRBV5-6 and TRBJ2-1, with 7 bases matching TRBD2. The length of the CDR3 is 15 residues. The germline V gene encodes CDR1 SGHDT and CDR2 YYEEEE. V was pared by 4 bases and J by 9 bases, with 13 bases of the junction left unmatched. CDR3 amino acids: CASSPASGALGEQFF. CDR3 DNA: TGTGCCAGCAGCCCGGCTAGCGGAGCATTGGGTGAGCAGTTCTTC.

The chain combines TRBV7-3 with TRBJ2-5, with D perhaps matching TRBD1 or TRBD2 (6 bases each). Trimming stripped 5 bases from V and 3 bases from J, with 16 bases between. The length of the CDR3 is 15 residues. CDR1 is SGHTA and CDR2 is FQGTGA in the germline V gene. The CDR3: CASSLYHREEETQYF. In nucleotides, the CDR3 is TGTGCCAGCAGCCTCTACCACAGGGAGGAAGAGACCCAGTACTTC.

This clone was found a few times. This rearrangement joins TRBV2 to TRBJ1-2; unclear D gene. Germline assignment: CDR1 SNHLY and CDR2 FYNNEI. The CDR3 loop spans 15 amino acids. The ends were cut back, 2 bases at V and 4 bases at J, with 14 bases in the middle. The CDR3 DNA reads TGTGCCAGCAGTGAATCGGTGGTCTTAGGCTATGGCTACACCTTC. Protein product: CASSESVVLGYGYTF. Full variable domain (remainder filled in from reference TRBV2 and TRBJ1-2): EPEVTQTPSHQVTQMGQEVILRCVPISNHLYFYWYRQILGQKVEFLVSFYNNEISEKSEIFDDQFSVERPDGSNFTLKIRSTKLEDSAMYFCASSESVVLGYGYTFGSGTRLTVV.

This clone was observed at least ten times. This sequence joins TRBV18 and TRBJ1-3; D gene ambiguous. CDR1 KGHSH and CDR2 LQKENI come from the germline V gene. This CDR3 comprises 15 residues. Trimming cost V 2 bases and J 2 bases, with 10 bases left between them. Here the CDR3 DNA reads TGTGCCAGCTCACCAGCCCCCGGGGCTGGAAACACCATATATTTT. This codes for CASSPAPGAGNTIYF.

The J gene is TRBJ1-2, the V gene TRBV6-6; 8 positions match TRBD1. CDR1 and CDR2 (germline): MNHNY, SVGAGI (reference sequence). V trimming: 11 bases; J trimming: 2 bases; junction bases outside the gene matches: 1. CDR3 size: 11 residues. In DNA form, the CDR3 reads TGTGCCGGACAGGGAAACTATGGCTACACCTTC. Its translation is CAGQGNYGYTF.

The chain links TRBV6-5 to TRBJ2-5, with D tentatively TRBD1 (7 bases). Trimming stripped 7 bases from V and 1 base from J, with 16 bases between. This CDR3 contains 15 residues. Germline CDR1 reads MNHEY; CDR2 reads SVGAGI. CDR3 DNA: TGTGCCAGCATTCGCGATCAGGGGGGCCAAGAGACCCAGTACTTC. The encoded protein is CASIRDQGGQETQYF.

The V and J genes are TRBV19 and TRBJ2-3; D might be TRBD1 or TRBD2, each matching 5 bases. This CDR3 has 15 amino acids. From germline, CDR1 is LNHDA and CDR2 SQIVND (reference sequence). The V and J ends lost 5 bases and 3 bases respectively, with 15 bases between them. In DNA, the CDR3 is TGTGCCAGTAGTCCCTTTGGGGGAGTAACAGATACGCAGTATTTT. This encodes CASSPFGGVTDTQYF.

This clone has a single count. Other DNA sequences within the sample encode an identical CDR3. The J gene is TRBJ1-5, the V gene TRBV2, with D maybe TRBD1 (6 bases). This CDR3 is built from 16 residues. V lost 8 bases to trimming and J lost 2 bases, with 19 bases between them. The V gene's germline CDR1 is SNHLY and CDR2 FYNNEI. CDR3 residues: CASGGRGGAGNQPQHF. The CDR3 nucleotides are TGTGCCAGCGGGGGGAGAGGGGGTGCGGGCAATCAGCCCCAGCATTTT. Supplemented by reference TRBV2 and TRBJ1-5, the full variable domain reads EPEVTQTPSHQVTQMGQEVILRCVPISNHLYFYWYRQILGQKVEFLVSFYNNEISEKSEIFDDQFSVERPDGSNFTLKIRSTKLEDSAMYFCASGGRGGAGNQPQHFGDGTRLSIL.

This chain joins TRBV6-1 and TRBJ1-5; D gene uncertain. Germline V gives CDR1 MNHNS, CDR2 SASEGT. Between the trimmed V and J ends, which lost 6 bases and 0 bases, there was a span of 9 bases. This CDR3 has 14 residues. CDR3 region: CASSDLNSNQPQHF. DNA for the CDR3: TGTGCCAGCAGCGACCTAAATAGCAATCAGCCCCAGCATTTT.

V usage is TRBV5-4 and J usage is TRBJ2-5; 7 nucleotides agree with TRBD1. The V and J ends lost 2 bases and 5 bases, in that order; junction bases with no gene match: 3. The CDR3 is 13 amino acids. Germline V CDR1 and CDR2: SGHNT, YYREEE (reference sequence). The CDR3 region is CASSFDRVETQYF. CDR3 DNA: TGTGCCAGCAGCTTCGACAGGGTTGAGACCCAGTACTTC.

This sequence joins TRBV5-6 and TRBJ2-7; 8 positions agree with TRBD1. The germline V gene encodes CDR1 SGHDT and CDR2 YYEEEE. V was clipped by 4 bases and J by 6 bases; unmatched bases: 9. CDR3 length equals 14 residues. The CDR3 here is CASSPRTGKGEQYF. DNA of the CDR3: TGTGCCAGCAGCCCACGGACAGGGAAAGGCGAGCAGTACTTC.

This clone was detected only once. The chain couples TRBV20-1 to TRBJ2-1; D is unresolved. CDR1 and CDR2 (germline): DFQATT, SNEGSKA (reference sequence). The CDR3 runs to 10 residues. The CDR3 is CAGVSNEQFF. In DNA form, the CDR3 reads TGCGCTGGCGTGAGCAATGAGCAGTTCTTC.

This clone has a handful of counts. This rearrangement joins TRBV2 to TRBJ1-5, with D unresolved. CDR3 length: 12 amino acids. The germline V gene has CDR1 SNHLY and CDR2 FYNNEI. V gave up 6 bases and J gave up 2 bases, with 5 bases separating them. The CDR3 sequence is CASREGNQPQHF. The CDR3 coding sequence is TGTGCCAGCAGGGAGGGCAATCAGCCCCAGCATTTT.

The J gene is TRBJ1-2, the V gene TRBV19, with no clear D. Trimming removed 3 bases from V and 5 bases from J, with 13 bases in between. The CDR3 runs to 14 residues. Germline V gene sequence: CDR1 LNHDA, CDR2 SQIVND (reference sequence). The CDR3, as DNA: TGTGCCAGTAGTATCCCAGGTCTGGGGTATGGCTACACCTTC. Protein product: CASSIPGLGYGYTF.

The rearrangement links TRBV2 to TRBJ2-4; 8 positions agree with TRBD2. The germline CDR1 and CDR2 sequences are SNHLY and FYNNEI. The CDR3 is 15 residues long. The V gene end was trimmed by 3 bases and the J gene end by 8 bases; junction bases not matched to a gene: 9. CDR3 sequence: CASSDRGGGHDIQYF. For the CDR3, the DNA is TGTGCCAGCAGTGATAGGGGCGGGGGGCATGACATTCAGTACTTC. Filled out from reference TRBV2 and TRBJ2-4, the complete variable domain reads EPEVTQTPSHQVTQMGQEVILRCVPISNHLYFYWYRQILGQKVEFLVSFYNNEISEKSEIFDDQFSVERPDGSNFTLKIRSTKLEDSAMYFCASSDRGGGHDIQYFGAGTRLSVL.

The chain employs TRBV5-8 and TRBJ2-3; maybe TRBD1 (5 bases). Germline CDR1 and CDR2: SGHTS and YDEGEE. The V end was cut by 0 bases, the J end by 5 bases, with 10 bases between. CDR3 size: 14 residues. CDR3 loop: CASSLAGSGDTQYF. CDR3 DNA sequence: TGTGCCAGCAGCTTGGCAGGGTCGGGAGATACGCAGTATTTT.

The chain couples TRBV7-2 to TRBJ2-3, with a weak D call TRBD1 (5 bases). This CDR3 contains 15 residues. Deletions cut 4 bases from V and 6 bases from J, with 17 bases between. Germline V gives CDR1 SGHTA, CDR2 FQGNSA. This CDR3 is CASSYKAGRADTQYF. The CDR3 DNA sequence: TGTGCCAGCAGCTATAAGGCAGGGCGAGCGGATACGCAGTATTTT.

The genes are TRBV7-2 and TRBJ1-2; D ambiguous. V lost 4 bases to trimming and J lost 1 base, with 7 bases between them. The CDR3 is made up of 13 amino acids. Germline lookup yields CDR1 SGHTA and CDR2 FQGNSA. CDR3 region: CASSSDHNYGYTF. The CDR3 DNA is TGTGCCAGCAGCTCCGATCATAACTATGGCTACACCTTC.

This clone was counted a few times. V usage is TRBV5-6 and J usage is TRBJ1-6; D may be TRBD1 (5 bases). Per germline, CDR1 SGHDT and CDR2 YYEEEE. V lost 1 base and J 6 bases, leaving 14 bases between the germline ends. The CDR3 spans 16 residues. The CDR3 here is CASSLYRAGSNSPLHF. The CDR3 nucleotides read TGTGCCAGCAGCTTGTATCGGGCAGGGAGTAATTCACCCCTCCACTTT.

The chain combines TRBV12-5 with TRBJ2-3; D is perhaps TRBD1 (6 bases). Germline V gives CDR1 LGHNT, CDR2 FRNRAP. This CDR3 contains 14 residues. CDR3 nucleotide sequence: TGTGCACGTGTTGGGGGCTTCAGCACAGATACGCAGTATTTT. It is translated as CARVGGFSTDTQYF. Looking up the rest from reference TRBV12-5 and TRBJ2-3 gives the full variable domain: DARVTQTPRHKVTEMGQEVTMRCQPILGHNTVFWYRQTMMQGLELLAYFRNRAPLDDSGMPKDRFSAEMPDATLATLKIQPSEPRDSAVYFCARVGGFSTDTQYFGPGTRLTVL.

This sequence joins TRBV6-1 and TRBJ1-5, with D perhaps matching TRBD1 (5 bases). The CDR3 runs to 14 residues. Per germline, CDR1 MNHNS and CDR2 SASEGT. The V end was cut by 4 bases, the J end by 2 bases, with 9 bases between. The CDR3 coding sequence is TGTGCCAGCAGTGCGGGGGTTGGCAATCAGCCCCAGCATTTT. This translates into CASSAGVGNQPQHF.